Listed below are T cell receptor beta chains from one sample, sequenced in a study of T cell repertoires in cytomegalovirus infection. Each CDR3 protein is one row after TCRdb ran MiXCR on the reads. The data contain about 450,000 distinct CDR3 sequences, 31% of them singletons. The sequencing sample was made of PBMCs. The receptor source for this set is a human donor in good health (CMV status not recorded). Some clones in this sample may be carry-over from other donors' samples. CDR3s include the opening cysteine and the closing phenylalanine or tryptophan. D genes are given only for firm matches. The size of a clone is reported for some rows only, either as once, few or many, or as a class for expanded clones.

J gene | V gene | D gene | clone size | CDR3 DNA | CDR3 protein
TRBJ2-1 | TRBV7-3 | TRBD2 | - | TGTGCCAGCAGTTTAGCGGGAGATATAGGCGAGCAGTTCTTC | CASSLAGDIGEQFF
TRBJ2-1 | TRBV5-1 | TRBD1 | - | TGCGCCAGCAGCGCGTTTACCCCGGGACAGGGGCGCGCCTACAATGAGCAGTTCTTC | CASSAFTPGQGRAYNEQFF
TRBJ2-1 | TRBV24-1 | TRBD2 | many | TGTGCCACCAGCATAGCGGGGTCGTCCTACAATGAGCAGTTCTTC | CATSIAGSSYNEQFF
TRBJ2-3 | TRBV5-4 | - | - | TGTGCCAGCAGCACAGGACTCTACACAGATACGCAGTATTTT | CASSTGLYTDTQYF
TRBJ2-3 | TRBV18 | TRBD2 | - | TGTGCCAGCTCATTAGCGGGTACCCGGAATACGCAGTATTTT | CASSLAGTRNTQYF
TRBJ2-1 | TRBV11-2 | TRBD2 | - | TGTGCCAGCAGCCCCGGGACTAACAATGAGCAGTTCTTC | CASSPGTNNEQFF
TRBJ1-1 | TRBV6-5 | TRBD1 | few | TGTGCCAGCAGTTACCTCCGTTGGACAGGGATGGAAGTCATGAACACTGAAGCTTTCTTT | CASSYLRWTGMEVMNTEAFF
TRBJ1-5 | TRBV20-1 | - | many | TGCAGTGCTAGACAGTCAGGGTATAGCGGGGGCCGTAATCAGCCCCAGCATTTT | CSARQSGYSGGRNQPQHF
TRBJ1-3 | TRBV2 | - | few | TGTGCCAGCAGAGGAGGGAGAAACACCATATATTTT | CASRGGRNTIYF
TRBJ2-7 | TRBV7-2 | - | many | TGTGCCAGCAGCTTAAGGATACCCCCGAACACAGGGAACTACGAGCAGTACTTC | CASSLRIPPNTGNYEQYF
TRBJ1-6 | TRBV6-2/TRBV6-3 | TRBD1 | - | TGTGCCAGCACGCGGGGAGGGACAGGTCGAAACTCCGTATGGGGGCGTAATTCACCCCTCCACTTT | CASTRGGTGRNSVWGRNSPLHF